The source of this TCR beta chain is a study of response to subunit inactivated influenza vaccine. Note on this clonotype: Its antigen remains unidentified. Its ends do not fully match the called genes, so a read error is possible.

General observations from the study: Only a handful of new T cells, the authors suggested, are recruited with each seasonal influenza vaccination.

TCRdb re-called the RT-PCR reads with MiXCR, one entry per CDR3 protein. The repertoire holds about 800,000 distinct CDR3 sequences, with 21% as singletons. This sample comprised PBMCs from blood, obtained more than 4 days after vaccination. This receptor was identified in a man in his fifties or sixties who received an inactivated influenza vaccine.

The DNA for the CDR3 is TGTGCCAGCGGTTACCCTAGCGGGAGATTAGAATATTTT. Its protein is CASGYPSGRLEYF. This sequence joins TRBV6-6 and TRBJ2-3, with 10 bases fitting TRBD2. Per the germline V gene, CDR1 is MNHNY and CDR2 is SVGAGI (reference sequence). The CDR3 consists of 13 residues.